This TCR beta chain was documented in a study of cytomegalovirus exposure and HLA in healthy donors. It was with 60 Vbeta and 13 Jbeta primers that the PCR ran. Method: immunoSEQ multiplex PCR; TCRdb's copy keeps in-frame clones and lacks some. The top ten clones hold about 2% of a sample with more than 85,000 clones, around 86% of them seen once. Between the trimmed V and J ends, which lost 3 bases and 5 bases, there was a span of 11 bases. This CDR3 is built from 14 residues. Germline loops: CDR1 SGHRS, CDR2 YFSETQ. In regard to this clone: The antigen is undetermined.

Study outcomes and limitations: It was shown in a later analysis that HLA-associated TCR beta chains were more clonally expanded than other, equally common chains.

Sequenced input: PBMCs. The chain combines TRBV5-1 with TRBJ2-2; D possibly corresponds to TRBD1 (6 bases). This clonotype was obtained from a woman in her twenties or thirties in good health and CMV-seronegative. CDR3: CASSSLQGTGELFF. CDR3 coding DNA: TGCGCCAGCAGCTCACTACAGGGAACCGGGGAGCTGTTTTTT.